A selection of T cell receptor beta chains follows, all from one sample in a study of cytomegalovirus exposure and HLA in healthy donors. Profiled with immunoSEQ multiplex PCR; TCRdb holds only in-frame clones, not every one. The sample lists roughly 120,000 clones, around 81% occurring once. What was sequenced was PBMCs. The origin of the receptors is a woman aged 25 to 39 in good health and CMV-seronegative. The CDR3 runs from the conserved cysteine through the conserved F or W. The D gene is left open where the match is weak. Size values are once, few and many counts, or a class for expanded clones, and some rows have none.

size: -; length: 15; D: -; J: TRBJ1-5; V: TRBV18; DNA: TGTGCCAGCTCACCACAGGGTTTAAGGGGTCAGCCCCAGCATTTT; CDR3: CASSPQGLRGQPQHF
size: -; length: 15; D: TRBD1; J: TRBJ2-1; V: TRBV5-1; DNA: TGCGCCAGCAGCCAGACAGGGAGCTCCTACAATGAGCAGTTCTTC; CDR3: CASSQTGSSYNEQFF
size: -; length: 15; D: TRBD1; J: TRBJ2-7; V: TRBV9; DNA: TGTGCCAGCAGCGCCCGGGACAGCCTTCCCTACGAGCAGTACTTC; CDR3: CASSARDSLPYEQYF
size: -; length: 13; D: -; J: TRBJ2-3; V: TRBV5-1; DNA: TGCGCCAGCAGCTTGGAGGGGGCAGATACGCAGTATTTT; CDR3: CASSLEGADTQYF
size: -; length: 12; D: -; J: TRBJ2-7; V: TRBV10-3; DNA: TGTGCCATCAGTACTATAAGCTACGAGCAGTACTTC; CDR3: CAISTISYEQYF
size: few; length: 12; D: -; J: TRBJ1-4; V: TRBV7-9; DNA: TGTGCCAGCAGCTTAGTCGACAGAATTCTGTTTTTT; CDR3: CASSLVDRILFF
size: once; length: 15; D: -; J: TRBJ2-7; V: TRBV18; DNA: TGTGCCAGCTCACCACCTACGGACAGAACCTACGAGCAGTACTTC; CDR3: CASSPPTDRTYEQYF
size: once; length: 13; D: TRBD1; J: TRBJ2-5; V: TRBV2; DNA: TGTGCCAGCGGAGGGACAGGACAAGAGACCCAGTACTTC; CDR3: CASGGTGQETQYF
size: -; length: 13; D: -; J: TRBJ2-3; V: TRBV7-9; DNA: TGTGCCACCGAGCGGACTAGCACAGATACGCAGTATTTT; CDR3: CATERTSTDTQYF
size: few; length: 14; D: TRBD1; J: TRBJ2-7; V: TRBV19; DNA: TGTGCCAGTAGTATCCTGGACAGGGGGGGCGAGCAGTACTTC; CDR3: CASSILDRGGEQYF
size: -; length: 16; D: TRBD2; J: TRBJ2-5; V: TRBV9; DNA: TGTGCCAGCAGCGTAGGAGTAGCGGGAAACCAAGAGACCCAGTACTTC; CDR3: CASSVGVAGNQETQYF
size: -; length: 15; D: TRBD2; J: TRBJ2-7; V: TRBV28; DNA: TGTGCCAGCAGTCCCTCCCCTAGCGGGACCTACGAGCAGTACTTC; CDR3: CASSPSPSGTYEQYF
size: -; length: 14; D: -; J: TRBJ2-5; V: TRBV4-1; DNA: TGCGCCAGCAGCCAAAATAAGGAGCAAGAGACCCAGTACTTC; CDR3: CASSQNKEQETQYF
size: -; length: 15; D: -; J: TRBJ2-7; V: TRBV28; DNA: TGTGCCTGTACTACCAGGGGTTCCCCTCGTTCCGAGCAGTACTTC; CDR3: CACTTRGSPRSEQYF
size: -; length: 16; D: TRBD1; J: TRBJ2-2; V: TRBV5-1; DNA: TGCGCCAGCAGCTCCCCCGGGACAGAGGGGTCCGGGGAGCTGTTTTTT; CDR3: CASSSPGTEGSGELFF
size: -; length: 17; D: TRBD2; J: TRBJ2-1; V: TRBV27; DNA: TGTGCCAGCACCCTCAACGGGGCGGGAGCCTCTAGCAATGAGCAGTTCTTC; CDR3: CASTLNGAGASSNEQFF
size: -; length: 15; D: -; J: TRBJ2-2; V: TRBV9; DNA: TGTGCCAGCAGCGTAGGGCAGGGTTCCACCGGGGAGCTGTTTTTT; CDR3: CASSVGQGSTGELFF
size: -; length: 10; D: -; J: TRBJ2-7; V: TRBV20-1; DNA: TGCAGTGCGGCACTAGGCGAGCAGTACTTC; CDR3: CSAALGEQYF
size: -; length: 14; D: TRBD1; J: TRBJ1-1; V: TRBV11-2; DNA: TGTGCCAGCACCAGGGGGCAGGGGTACACTGAAGCTTTCTTT; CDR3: CASTRGQGYTEAFF
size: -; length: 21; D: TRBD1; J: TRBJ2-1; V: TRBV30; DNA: TGTGCCTGGAGTCCCCATCCGGGACAGGGGGTCCGGGCAACGTTGTACAATGAGCAGTTCTTC; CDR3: CAWSPHPGQGVRATLYNEQFF
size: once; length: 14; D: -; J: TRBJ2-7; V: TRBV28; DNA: TGTGCCAGCAGTTTATACCAGGGGATCTACGAGCAGTACTTC; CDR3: CASSLYQGIYEQYF
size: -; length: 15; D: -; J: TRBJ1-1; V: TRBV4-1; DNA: TGCGCCAGCAGCCAAGATCCTCCGGGAATTAGTGAAGCTTTCTTT; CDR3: CASSQDPPGISEAFF
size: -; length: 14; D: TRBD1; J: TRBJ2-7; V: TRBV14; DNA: TGTGCCAGCAGCTACGGACAGGTCTTCTACGAGCAGTACTTC; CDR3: CASSYGQVFYEQYF
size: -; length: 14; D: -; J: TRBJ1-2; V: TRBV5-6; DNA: TGTGCCAGCAGCTTGGGATCAATCCGGTATGGCTACACCTTC; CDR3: CASSLGSIRYGYTF
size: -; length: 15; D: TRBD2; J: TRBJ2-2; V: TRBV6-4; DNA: TGTGCCAGCAGTGATACTAGCGGGATCACCGGGGAGCTGTTTTTT; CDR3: CASSDTSGITGELFF
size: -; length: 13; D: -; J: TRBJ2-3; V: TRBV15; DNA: TGTGCCACCAGCAGAGATGATCGGGATACGCAGTATTTT; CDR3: CATSRDDRDTQYF
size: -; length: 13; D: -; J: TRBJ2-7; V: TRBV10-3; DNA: TGTGCCATTTCCCTTGGGCAGACCTACGAGCAGTACTTC; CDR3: CAISLGQTYEQYF
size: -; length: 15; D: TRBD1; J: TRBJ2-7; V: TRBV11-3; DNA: TGTGCCAGCAGCCGGGGACAGACTTATTCCTACGAGCAGTACTTC; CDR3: CASSRGQTYSYEQYF
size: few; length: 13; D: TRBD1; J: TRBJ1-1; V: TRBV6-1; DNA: TGTGCCAGCCGGGACAGGGTAAACACTGAAGCTTTCTTT; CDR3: CASRDRVNTEAFF
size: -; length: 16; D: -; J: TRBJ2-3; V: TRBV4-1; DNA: TGCGCCAGTAGCCAAGGAGCTAGCCGATTCACAGATACGCAGTATTTT; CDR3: CASSQGASRFTDTQYF
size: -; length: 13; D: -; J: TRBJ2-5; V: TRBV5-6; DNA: TGTGCCAGCAGCTTTAGGGCAGGGCTGGCCCAGTACTTC; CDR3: CASSFRAGLAQYF
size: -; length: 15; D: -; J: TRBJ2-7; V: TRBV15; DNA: TGTGCCACCAGCAAAGTAGCGTACTCCTCCTACGAGCAGTACTTC; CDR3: CATSKVAYSSYEQYF
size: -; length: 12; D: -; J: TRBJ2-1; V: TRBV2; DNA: TGTGCCAGCAGCTCACAGGGCAATGAGCAGTTCTTC; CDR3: CASSSQGNEQFF
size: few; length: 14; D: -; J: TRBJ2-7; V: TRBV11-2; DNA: TGTGCCAGCAGCTTAGATGACGGCGGGAACGAGCAGTACTTC; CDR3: CASSLDDGGNEQYF
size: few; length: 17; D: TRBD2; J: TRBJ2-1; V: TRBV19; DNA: TGTGCCAGTAGTTCCAATAATAGCGGGAGGATCGGCAATGAGCAGTTCTTC; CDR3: CASSSNNSGRIGNEQFF